The entry that follows covers one TCR beta chain sequence. Its antigen remains undetermined. There are no base qualities to consult, and no much larger clone falls within one base. The CDR3 measures 14 amino acids from cysteine to phenylalanine. The only DNA kept is the CDR3, 42 bases in frame from the first base. V is shortened by 0 bases, J by 9 bases, and the region joining them spans 11 bases. For CDR1 and CDR2, the germline V gene lists LGHNA and YSLEER. Blood samples for TCR beta sequencing were provided by related transplant donors. Using Nuclei Lysis Solution, genomic DNA was extracted from unfractionated peripheral blood mononuclear cells that were either fresh or cryopreserved. The source of the sample is a study of T cell clonotyping in hematopoietic cell transplantation (dated by TCRdb to the early 2020s). A note on the overall study: In the study, over a hundred blood samples were gathered from under 45 consecutive transplant recipients and their related donors. Recruitment of patients was conducted between 2015 and January 2017, and follow-up was continued until late 2020 or death.

What the authors observed across the whole study: After transplant, TCR diversity in recipients dropped, and pathologically expanded clonotypes increased progressively from day 30 to day 180. Sample size was limited, and cells were not sorted, so CD4 and CD8 repertoire contributions could not be separated. Overlap with donor repertoires was found for only a small fraction of recipient repertoires, with over 97% found to appear de novo at the given depth. Broader posttransplant TCR repertoire diversity was predicted by donor and pretransplant recipient Inverse Simpson Index values.

TCR beta CDR3 regions were amplified from genomic DNA with the immunoSEQ assay, a bias-controlled multiplex PCR using V- and J-specific primers. A proprietary barcode and Illumina adapter sequences were added to the CDR3 amplicons in a second PCR step. An Illumina MiSeq instrument was used to sequence the CDR3 libraries. The published analysis was carried out like this. Export and quality control were done with immunoSEQ Analyzer 3.0, while downstream analyses used R Bioconductor and Immunarch. Repertoire metrics were calculated using only productive rearrangements within the normalized downsampled data set. In the normalized cohort, clonotypes with more than 5 templates were defined as pathologically expanded. The Inverse Simpson Index was used to measure repertoire diversity. To capture all clonotypes, CMV-specificity analyses were performed on the non-normalized data set. TCRdb's version of the immuneACCESS table is confined to in-frame rearrangements and falls short of the full clone set. An unresolved V gene accounts for under half of the shortfall where checked; the remainder is of unknown origin. V, J and clone size are those of that table, while D and trimming were read from the DNA. This sample has 20,000 or so clones in its table, and roughly 80% of those were observed once. The top ten clones comprise roughly 14% of the sample.

This clonotype originated in a man in his sixties in good health. Some clones in this sample may be carry-over from other donors' samples. Sample: peripheral blood mononuclear cells. The chain is encoded by TRBV4-3 joined to TRBJ2-2; TRBD1 is a weak D gene call, 5 bases matching. CDR3 region: CASSQDLGVRELFF. The nucleotide sequence is TGCGCCAGCAGCCAAGACTTAGGGGTTCGGGAGCTGTTTTTT.